This section outlines one TCR beta chain sequence together with its context. Its matching antigen is unknown. In germline, CDR1 is MNHNY, CDR2 SVGAGI (reference sequence). The CDR3 has 14 amino acids. Trimming shortened V by 0 bases and J by 10 bases, and 13 bases separated the two germline ends. Following extraction, RNA underwent reverse transcription to cDNA, which served as the sequencing template. Clones were sequenced by immunoSEQ multiplex PCR, and TCRdb holds only the in-frame ones, with some missing. The sample has about 130,000 clones, 45% to 65% seen once. The sample originates from a study of CD8+ T cells in alopecia areata. Study-wide results and caveats: Alopecia totalis/universalis scalp especially showed more expanded CD8+ clones than normal scalp.

The chain employs TRBV6-6 and TRBJ2-1; TRBD1 might be the D (6 bases). The TCR sequence derives from a human donor with alopecia areata. The input for sequencing was CD4+ T cells sorted from blood, taken at week 0. CDR3 in DNA: TGTGCCAGCAGTTACTCCCAACGAGGGACAGAGCAGTTCTTC. As protein: CASSYSQRGTEQFF.